This TCR beta chain comes out of a study of T-cell reconstitution after alpha-beta-depleted transplantation in children. Overall study results and limits: From newly produced T cells came most of the T-cell counts and diversity one year after transplant.

TCRbeta library construction was performed incorporating unique molecular identifiers. TCRdb re-derived calls from the PCR reads in MiXCR, one entry per CDR3 protein. The table shows approximately 130,000 distinct CDR3 sequences, with roughly 10% occurring only once. This clonotype has just a few counts. What it binds is unknown. This CDR3 has 11 residues. Between the trimmed V and J ends, which lost 5 bases and 5 bases, there was a span of 6 bases. Germline lookup yields CDR1 SQVTM and CDR2 ANQGSEA. The receptor's source is a girl under two years old who had a stem cell transplant for combined immunodeficiency, so the T cells may come from the graft donor. This chain links TRBV29-1 with TRBJ2-2, with D possibly TRBD1 on 6 matching bases. The material was PBMCs, mostly from graft donor cells, obtained 180 days after TCRalphabeta/CD19-depleted stem cell transplant. The DNA for the CDR3 is TGCAGCGTTCAGGGGACCGGGGAGCTGTTTTTT. Translating it yields CSVQGTGELFF.